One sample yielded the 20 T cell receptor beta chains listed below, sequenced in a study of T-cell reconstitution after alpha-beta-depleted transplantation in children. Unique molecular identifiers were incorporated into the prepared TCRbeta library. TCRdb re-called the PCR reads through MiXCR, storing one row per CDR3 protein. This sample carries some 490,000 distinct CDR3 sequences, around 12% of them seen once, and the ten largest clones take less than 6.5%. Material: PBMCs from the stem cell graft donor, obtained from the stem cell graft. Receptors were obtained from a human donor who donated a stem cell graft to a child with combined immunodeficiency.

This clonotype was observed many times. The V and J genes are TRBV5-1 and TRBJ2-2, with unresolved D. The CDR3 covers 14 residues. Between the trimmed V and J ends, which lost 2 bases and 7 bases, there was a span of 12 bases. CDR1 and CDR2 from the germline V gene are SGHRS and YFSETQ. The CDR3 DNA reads TGCGCCAGCAGCTTAGGCGCTGGGAACGGGGAGCTGTTTTTT. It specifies CASSLGAGNGELFF. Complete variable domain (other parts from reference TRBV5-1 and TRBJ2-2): KAGVTQTPRYLIKTRGQQVTLSCSPISGHRSVSWYQQTPGQGLQFLFEYFSETQRNKGNFPGRFSGRQFSNSRSEMNVSTLELGDSALYLCASSLGAGNGELFFGEGSRLTVL.

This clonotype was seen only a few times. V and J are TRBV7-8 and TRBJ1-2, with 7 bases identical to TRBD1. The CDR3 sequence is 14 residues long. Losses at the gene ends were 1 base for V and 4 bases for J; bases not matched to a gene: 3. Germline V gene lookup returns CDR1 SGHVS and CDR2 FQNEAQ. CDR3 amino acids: CASSLEGGGYGYTF. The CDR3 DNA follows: TGTGCCAGCAGCTTAGAAGGGGGCGGCTATGGCTACACCTTC.

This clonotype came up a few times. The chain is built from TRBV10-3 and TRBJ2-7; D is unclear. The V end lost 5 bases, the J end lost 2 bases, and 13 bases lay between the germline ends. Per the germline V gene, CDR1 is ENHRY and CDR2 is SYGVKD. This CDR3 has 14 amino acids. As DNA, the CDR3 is TGTGCCATCAGTCCCCCCGGCGGCGCCTACGAGCAGTACTTC. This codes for CAISPPGGAYEQYF.

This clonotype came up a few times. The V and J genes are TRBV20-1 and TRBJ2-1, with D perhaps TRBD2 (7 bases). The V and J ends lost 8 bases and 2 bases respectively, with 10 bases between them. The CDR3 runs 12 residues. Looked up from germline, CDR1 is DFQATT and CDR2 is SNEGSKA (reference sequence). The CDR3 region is CSIGGPYNEQFF. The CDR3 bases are TGCAGTATCGGGGGGCCCTACAATGAGCAGTTCTTC.

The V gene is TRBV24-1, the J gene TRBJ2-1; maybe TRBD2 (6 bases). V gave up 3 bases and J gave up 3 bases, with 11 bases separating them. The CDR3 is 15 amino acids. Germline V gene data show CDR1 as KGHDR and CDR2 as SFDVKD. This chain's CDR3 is CATSDPRGSYNEQFF. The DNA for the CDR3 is TGTGCCACCAGTGATCCCCGGGGGAGCTACAATGAGCAGTTCTTC.

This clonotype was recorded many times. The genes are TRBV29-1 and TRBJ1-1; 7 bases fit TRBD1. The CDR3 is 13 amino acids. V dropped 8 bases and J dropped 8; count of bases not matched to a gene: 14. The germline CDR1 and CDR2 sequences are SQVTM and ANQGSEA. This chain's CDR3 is CSTLEQGVGEAFF. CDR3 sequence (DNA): TGCAGCACCCTAGAGCAGGGGGTTGGGGAAGCTTTCTTT.

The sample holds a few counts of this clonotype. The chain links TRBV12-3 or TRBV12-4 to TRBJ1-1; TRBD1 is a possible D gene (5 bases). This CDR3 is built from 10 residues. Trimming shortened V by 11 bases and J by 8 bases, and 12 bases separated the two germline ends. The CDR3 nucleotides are TGTGCCGCCGGGGCGGAAGAAGCTTTCTTT. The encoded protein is CAAGAEEAFF.

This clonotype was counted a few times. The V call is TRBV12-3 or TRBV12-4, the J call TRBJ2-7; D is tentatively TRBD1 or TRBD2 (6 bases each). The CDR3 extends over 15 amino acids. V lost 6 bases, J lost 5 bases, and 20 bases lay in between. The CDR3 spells CASSILQGLVHEQYF. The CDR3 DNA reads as TGTGCCAGCAGCATACTACAGGGACTGGTACACGAGCAGTACTTC.

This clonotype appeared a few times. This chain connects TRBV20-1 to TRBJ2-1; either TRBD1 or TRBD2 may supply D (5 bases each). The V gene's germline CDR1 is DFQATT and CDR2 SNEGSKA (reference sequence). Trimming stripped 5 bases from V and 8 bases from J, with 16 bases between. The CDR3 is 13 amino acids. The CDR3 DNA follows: TGCAGTGCTTCCGGGATTCTAGGGGATGAGCAGTTCTTC. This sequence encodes CSASGILGDEQFF.

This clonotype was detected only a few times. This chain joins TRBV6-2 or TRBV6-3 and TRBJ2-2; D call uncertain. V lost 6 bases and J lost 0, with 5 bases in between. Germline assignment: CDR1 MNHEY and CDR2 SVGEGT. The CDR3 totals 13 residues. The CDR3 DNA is TGTGCCAGCAGGCAGGCGAACACCGGGGAGCTGTTTTTT. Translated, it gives CASRQANTGELFF.

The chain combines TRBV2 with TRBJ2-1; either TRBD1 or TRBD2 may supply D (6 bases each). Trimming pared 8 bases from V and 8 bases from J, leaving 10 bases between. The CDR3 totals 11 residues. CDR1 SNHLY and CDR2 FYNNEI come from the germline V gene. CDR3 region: CASGGLDEQFF. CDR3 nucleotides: TGTGCCAGCGGGGGGCTCGATGAGCAGTTCTTC.

The CDR3: CASSRGLAGGSDTQYF. CDR3 DNA: TGTGCCAGCAGCCGGGGACTAGCGGGGGGATCAGATACGCAGTATTTT. The chain couples TRBV7-9 to TRBJ2-3; 15 bases are a match to TRBD2. There are 16 residues in the CDR3. Germline V gene lookup returns CDR1 SEHNR and CDR2 FQNEAQ (reference sequence). With V trimmed by 5 bases and J by 4 bases, 4 bases remained unmatched.

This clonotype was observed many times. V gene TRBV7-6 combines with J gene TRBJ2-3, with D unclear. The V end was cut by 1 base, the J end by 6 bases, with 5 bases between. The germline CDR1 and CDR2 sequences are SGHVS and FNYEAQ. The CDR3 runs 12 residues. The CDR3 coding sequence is TGTGCCAGCAGCTTAGACGTGGATACGCAGTATTTT. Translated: CASSLDVDTQYF.

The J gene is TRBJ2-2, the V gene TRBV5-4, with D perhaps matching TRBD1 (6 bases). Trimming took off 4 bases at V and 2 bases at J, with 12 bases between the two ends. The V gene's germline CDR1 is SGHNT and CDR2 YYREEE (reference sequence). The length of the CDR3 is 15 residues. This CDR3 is CASSGRTENTGELFF. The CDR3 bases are TGTGCCAGCAGCGGTCGGACAGAAAACACCGGGGAGCTGTTTTTT.

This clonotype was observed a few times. CDR3: CASSQGGRRELFF. CDR3 in DNA: TGTGCCAGCAGCCAGGGGGGCCGTAGGGAGCTGTTTTTT. The chain is built from TRBV5-5 and TRBJ2-2; tentatively, D is TRBD1 (7 bases). The V end lost 4 bases, the J end lost 9 bases, and 13 bases lay between the germline ends. CDR3 length: 13 residues. The germline V gene encodes CDR1 SGHKS and CDR2 YYEKEE (reference sequence).

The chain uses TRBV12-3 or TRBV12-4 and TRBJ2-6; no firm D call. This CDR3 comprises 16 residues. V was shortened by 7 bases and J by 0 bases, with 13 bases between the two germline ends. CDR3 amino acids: CASIQPDVSGANVLTF. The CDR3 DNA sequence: TGTGCCAGCATACAGCCTGACGTCTCTGGGGCCAACGTCCTGACTTTC.

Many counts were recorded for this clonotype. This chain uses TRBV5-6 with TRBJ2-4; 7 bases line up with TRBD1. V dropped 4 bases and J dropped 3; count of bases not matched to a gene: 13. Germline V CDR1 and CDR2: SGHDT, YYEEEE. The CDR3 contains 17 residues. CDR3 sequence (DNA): TGTGCCAGCAGCATAAAGGGGGCGGGTGTGGACAAAAACATTCAGTACTTC. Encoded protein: CASSIKGAGVDKNIQYF.

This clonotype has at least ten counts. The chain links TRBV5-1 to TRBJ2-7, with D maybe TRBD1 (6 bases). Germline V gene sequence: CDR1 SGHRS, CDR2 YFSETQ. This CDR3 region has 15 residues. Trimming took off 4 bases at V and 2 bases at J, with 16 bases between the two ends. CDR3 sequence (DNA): TGCGCCAGCAGCCCGAGGGGACATGGGACCTACGAGCAGTACTTC. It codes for CASSPRGHGTYEQYF.

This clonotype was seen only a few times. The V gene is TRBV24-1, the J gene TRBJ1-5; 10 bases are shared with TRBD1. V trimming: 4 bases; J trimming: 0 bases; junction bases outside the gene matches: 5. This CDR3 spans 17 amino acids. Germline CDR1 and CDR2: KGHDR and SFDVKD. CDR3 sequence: CATSDGTGDDSNQPQHF. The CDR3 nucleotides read TGTGCCACCAGTGACGGGACAGGGGACGATAGCAATCAGCCCCAGCATTTT.

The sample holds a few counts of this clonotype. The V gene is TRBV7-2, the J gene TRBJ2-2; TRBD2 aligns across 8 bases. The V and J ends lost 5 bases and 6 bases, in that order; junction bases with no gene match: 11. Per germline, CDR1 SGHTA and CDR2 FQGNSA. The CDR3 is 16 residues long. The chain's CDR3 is CASSTGTSGYPGELFF. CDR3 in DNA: TGTGCCAGCAGCACCGGGACTAGTGGTTACCCCGGGGAGCTGTTTTTT.